What follows is one T cell receptor beta chain and its context. The antigen is not known. Time point reported: persistent/refractory GD, antithyroid drugs over 5 years with positive TRAb. The TCR library was made from RNA extracted from PBMCs. Staff drew roughly 10 milliliters of peripheral blood into EDTA tubes. Construction of TCR beta libraries relied on iRepertoire HTBI primers and on Arm-PCR targeting CDR3 regions. A single record per CDR3 protein comes from TCRdb applying MiXCR to the multiplex PCR reads. The table has 400,000 or so distinct CDR3 sequences, about a quarter seen once. The source of the sample is a study of regulatory T cells in long-lasting Graves disease. Study overall: A definition of persistent Graves' disease required over 5 years of antithyroid drugs plus positive TSH receptor antibodies. Overall study results and limits: Accuracy might have suffered from few samples.

The origin of this receptor is a female donor with Graves disease. This sample comprised peripheral blood mononuclear cells (PBMCs), obtained when the disease was refractory, from a patient treated with antithyroid drugs.

This CDR3 reads CASSITGPSDTQYF. CDR3 nucleotide sequence: TGTGCCAGTAGTATTACCGGGCCCTCGGATACGCAGTATTTT. The chain is built from TRBV19 and TRBJ2-3; D unresolved. Germline lookup yields CDR1 LNHDA and CDR2 SQIVND (reference sequence). This CDR3 is 14 amino acids long. V lost 3 bases to trimming and J lost 6 bases, with 13 bases between them.